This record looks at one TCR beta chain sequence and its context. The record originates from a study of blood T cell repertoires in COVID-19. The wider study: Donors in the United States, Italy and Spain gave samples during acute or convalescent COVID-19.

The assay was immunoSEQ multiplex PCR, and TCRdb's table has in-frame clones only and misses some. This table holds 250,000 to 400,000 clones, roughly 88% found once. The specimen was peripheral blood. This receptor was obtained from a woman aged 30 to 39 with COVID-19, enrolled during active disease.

The CDR3: CASPEGSNTGELFF. CDR3 nucleotides: TGTGCCAGCCCCGAGGGCAGCAACACCGGGGAGCTGTTTTTT. The genes are TRBV7-9 and TRBJ2-2, with D possibly TRBD2 on 5 matching bases. The germline V and J ends were trimmed by 8 bases and 2 bases, with 12 bases remaining between them. Germline V CDR1 and CDR2: SEHNR, FQNEAQ (reference sequence). The CDR3 runs 14 residues.